This T cell receptor (beta chain) appears in the sequencing data of a study of shared clonotypes between healthy human individuals. Terminally differentiated effector memory CD45RA+ cells were left out of the naive CD8 fraction, which was CD45RO-negative and positively selected for CCR7. Clones were sequenced by immunoSEQ multiplex PCR, and TCRdb holds only the in-frame ones, with some missing. The profile covers about 1.9 million clones, with about 93% appearing a single time and over 1.5% taken by the ten largest. The sequencing input was naive CD8+ T cells from PBMCs. This TCR came from a young man in good health. Some clones in this sample may be carry-over from other donors' samples.

CDR3 sequence reads: CASSGDRLVPAGNSPLHF. Written as DNA, the CDR3 is TGTGCCAGCAGTGGGGACAGGCTGGTTCCGGCGGGCAATTCACCCCTCCACTTT. The chain links TRBV28 to TRBJ1-6; 8 bases agree with TRBD1. Germline CDR1 and CDR2: MDHEN and SYDVKM. The CDR3 runs to 18 residues. The V segment lost 5 bases and the J segment 7 bases; nucleotides outside the gene matches: 16.